The sequence of this T cell receptor beta chain was determined in a study of T cell responses to AZD1222 COVID-19 vaccine. This clone was counted between two and nine times. The data were produced by immunoSEQ multiplex PCR, yet TCRdb's version contains in-frame clones alone and is incomplete. The data show around 85,000 clones, around 90% seen once. The sample was peripheral blood, taken 28 days after the second AZD1222 dose. The clonotype comes from an adult who received the AZD1222 COVID-19 vaccine.

The CDR3 is CASSRTATDTQYF. Written as DNA, the CDR3 is TGTGCCAGCAGTAGGACAGCCACAGATACGCAGTATTTT. The V gene is TRBV28, the J gene TRBJ2-3; D is possibly TRBD1 (6 bases). The germline CDR1 and CDR2 sequences are MDHEN and SYDVKM. The V end lost 5 bases, the J end lost 2 bases, and 8 bases lay between the germline ends. The CDR3 is made up of 13 amino acids.